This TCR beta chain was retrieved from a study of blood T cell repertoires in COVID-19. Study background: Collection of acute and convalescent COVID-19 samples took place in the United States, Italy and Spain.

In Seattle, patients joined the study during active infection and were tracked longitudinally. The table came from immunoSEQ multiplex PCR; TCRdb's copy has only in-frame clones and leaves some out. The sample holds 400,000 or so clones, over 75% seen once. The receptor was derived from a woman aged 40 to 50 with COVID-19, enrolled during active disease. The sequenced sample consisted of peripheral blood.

The DNA of the CDR3 is TGTGCCAGCAGTCCCCGAAACAGGGACCTGGGCGAGCAGTACTTC. It yields the protein CASSPRNRDLGEQYF. This rearrangement joins TRBV25-1 to TRBJ2-7; possibly TRBD1 for D (6 bases). This CDR3 is built from 15 residues. The V end lost 5 bases, the J end lost 6 bases, and 20 bases lay between the germline ends. Germline CDR1 MGHDK, CDR2 SYGVNS.